This TCR beta chain emerged from a study of T cell responses to AZD1222 COVID-19 vaccine. Study outcomes and limitations: Two doses of AZD1222 preceded a rise in Spike-specific TCR breadth and depth.

The method was immunoSEQ multiplex PCR; TCRdb's version includes in-frame clones alone and lacks a portion of them. Here the sample spans approximately 150,000 clones, approximately 90% being singletons. V lost 4 bases to trimming and J lost 3 bases; unmatched junction nucleotides: 12. Germline loops: CDR1 SGHRS, CDR2 YFSETQ. This CDR3 region has 18 residues. Concerning this clone itself: What it binds is not known.

The starting material was peripheral blood, obtained on day 0 of AZD1222 vaccination. This rearrangement joins TRBV5-1 to TRBJ1-4, with TRBD1 identical over 10 bases. This sequence was found in an adult in good health. The CDR3 sequence is CASSLGDRGLIANEKLFF. The CDR3 DNA follows: TGCGCCAGCAGCCTGGGAGACAGGGGGCTTATAGCTAATGAAAAACTGTTTTTT.